The 27 T cell receptor beta chains given below trace back to one sample, sequenced in a study of CD8+CD57+ T cells in acquired aplastic anemia. Patients chosen for sequencing had CD8+CD57+ cells that had expanded, as shown by flow cytometry. Genomic DNA acted as the template from which TCR beta VDJ combination and CDR3 sequence profiling were carried out. One entry per CDR3 protein results from TCRdb running MiXCR on the reads. The sample yields about 180,000 distinct CDR3 sequences, nearly 65% seen once. What was sequenced was sorted CD4+, CD8+, or CD8+CD57+ T cells (not recorded which) from PBMCs. Receptors were obtained from a human donor with aplastic anemia.

This clonotype has ten or more counts. This chain connects TRBV6-4 to TRBJ1-2; D gene uncertain. The CDR3 has 14 residues. The germline CDR1 and CDR2 sequences are MRHNA and SNTAGT. Trimming removed 1 base at V and 2 bases at J, with 8 bases between. This CDR3 reads CASSDFSQNYGYTF. The CDR3 nucleotides read TGTGCCAGCAGTGACTTCTCCCAAAACTATGGCTACACCTTC.

V usage is TRBV2 and J usage is TRBJ2-2, with D uncertain. With 7 bases removed from V and 6 bases from J, the gap between germline ends came to 12 bases. The CDR3 runs to 13 residues. Per germline, CDR1 SNHLY and CDR2 FYNNEI. The CDR3 bases are TGTGCCAGCAAGTACTCTACTGCCGGGGAGCTGTTTTTT. Translated, it gives CASKYSTAGELFF.

The chain uses TRBV2 and TRBJ1-6; a weak D match, TRBD1 (5 bases). The CDR3 spans 13 residues. Germline CDR1 SNHLY, CDR2 FYNNEI. V was shortened by 5 bases and J by 9 bases, with 11 bases between the two germline ends. The CDR3 DNA is TGTGCCAGCAGTTATAACCAGGGTTCACCCCTCCACTTT. Amino acid sequence: CASSYNQGSPLHF.

This clonotype appeared many times. V gene TRBV29-1 combines with J gene TRBJ2-1; D is undetermined. Deletions cut 3 bases from V and 4 bases from J, with 10 bases between. Germline V gene lookup returns CDR1 SQVTM and CDR2 ANQGSEA. The CDR3 totals 13 residues. The CDR3 here is CSVDGTFYNEQFF. Here the CDR3 DNA reads TGCAGCGTTGACGGCACGTTTTACAATGAGCAGTTCTTC.

This sequence joins TRBV20-1 and TRBJ2-3; 7 nucleotides line up with TRBD1. The J call may be wrong; the DNA end is better matched by TRBJ1-1. The CDR3 contains 12 residues. Germline loops: CDR1 DFQATT, CDR2 SNEGSKA (reference sequence). Written as DNA, the CDR3 is TGCAGTGCTAGAGGGGGACAGACTGAAGCTTTCTTT. Amino acids: CSARGGQTEAFF.

The gene calls are TRBV20-1 and TRBJ2-2; 7 bases align to TRBD1. The V segment lost 6 bases and the J segment 8 bases; nucleotides outside the gene matches: 6. The CDR3 covers 12 residues. Germline assignment: CDR1 DFQATT and CDR2 SNEGSKA (reference sequence). The CDR3 bases are TGCAGTGCCCGAAACAGGGGAGGGGAGCTGTTTTTT. Protein product: CSARNRGGELFF.

A note on this clonotype: The conserved phenylalanine or tryptophan normally closing the CDR3 is absent here, so this likely arose from a read error. This chain uses TRBV19 with TRBJ2-7; D uncertain. This CDR3 comprises 13 residues. In germline, CDR1 is LNHDA, CDR2 SQIVND (reference sequence). Trimming pared 3 bases from V and 3 bases from J, leaving 9 bases between. CDR3 in amino acids: CASSMALNYEQYL. The CDR3 region has the DNA TGTGCCAGTAGTATGGCACTGAACTACGAGCAGTACCTC.

This clonotype was seen only once. The chain is built from TRBV19 and TRBJ1-3, with D perhaps TRBD1 (5 bases). Trimming pared 7 bases from V and 0 bases from J, leaving 10 bases between. CDR1 is LNHDA, CDR2 SQIVND, per germline (reference sequence). The CDR3 loop spans 14 amino acids. The CDR3 region is CASTWGLSGNTIYF. The DNA for the CDR3 is TGTGCCAGTACCTGGGGCCTCTCTGGAAACACCATATATTTT. Based on the CDR3 plus reference TRBV19 and TRBJ1-3, the full variable domain is DGGITQSPKYLFRKEGQNVTLSCEQNLNHDAMYWYRQDPGQGLRLIYYSQIVNDFQKGDIAEGYSVSREKKESFPLTVTSAQKNPTAFYLCASTWGLSGNTIYFGEGSWLTVV.

The table lists this clonotype with a few counts. The J gene is TRBJ1-2, the V gene TRBV6-5; D is undetermined. Per the germline V gene, CDR1 is MNHEY and CDR2 is SVGAGI. This CDR3 is 16 amino acids long. Trimming removed 0 bases from V and 1 base from J, with 12 bases in between. The CDR3, as DNA: TGTGCCAGCAGTTACTCCGGCATACCAGATAACTATGGCTACACCTTC. Its translation: CASSYSGIPDNYGYTF.

About this clonotype itself: Germline is not matched at one junction end, which may reflect a read error. The CDR3 loop is CASREVASRTQYF. CDR3 DNA: TGTGCCAGCAGGGAAGTGGCTTCTCGGACCCAGTACTTC. The chain is built from TRBV2 and TRBJ2-5; D call uncertain. Germline V lookup: CDR1 SNHLY, CDR2 FYNNEI. This CDR3 region has 13 residues.

V and J are TRBV7-9 and TRBJ2-7; 12 positions agree with TRBD2. The germline gives CDR1 SEHNR, CDR2 FQNEAQ (reference sequence). Germline trimming cut 4 bases from V and 5 bases from J; bases unmatched to any gene: 3. The CDR3 runs 14 residues. Here the CDR3 reads CASSWTSGTNEQYF. As DNA, the CDR3 is TGTGCCAGCAGCTGGACTAGCGGGACGAACGAGCAGTACTTC.

The V gene is TRBV15, the J gene TRBJ2-7; D is unclear. V lost 1 base and J 3 bases, leaving 13 bases between the germline ends. CDR1 is LNHNV and CDR2 is YYDKDF in the germline V gene (reference sequence). The CDR3 runs 15 residues. The CDR3 nucleotides are TGTGCCACCAGCAGAGCTGGGCAGCTGAGCTACGAGCAGTACTTC. The encoded protein is CATSRAGQLSYEQYF. Filled out from reference TRBV15 and TRBJ2-7, the complete variable domain reads DAMVIQNPRYQVTQFGKPVTLSCSQTLNHNVMYWYQQKSSQAPKLLFHYYDKDFNNEADTPDNFQSRRPNTSFCFLDIRSPGLGDTAMYLCATSRAGQLSYEQYFGPGTRLTVT.

The chain carries TRBV29-1 and TRBJ2-1, with D possibly being TRBD1 (7 bases). V was shortened by 4 bases and J by 2 bases, with 18 bases between the two germline ends. Germline V gene sequence: CDR1 SQVTM, CDR2 ANQGSEA. The CDR3 loop spans 16 amino acids. CDR3 sequence reads: CSVVGGPGTAYNEQFF. The CDR3 DNA follows: TGCAGCGTTGTGGGGGGCCCCGGGACAGCCTACAATGAGCAGTTCTTC.

The genes are TRBV7-2 and TRBJ1-6, with D possibly TRBD1 on 6 matching bases. This CDR3 region has 19 residues. Deletions cut 5 bases from V and 0 bases from J, with 20 bases between. CDR1 is SGHTA and CDR2 is FQGNSA in the germline V gene. The CDR3 nucleotides are TGTGCCAGCAGCAACTCACGGGGAGGAGGGGGCTCCTATAATTCACCCCTCCACTTT. This encodes CASSNSRGGGGSYNSPLHF. The full variable domain, its missing parts supplied by reference TRBV7-2 and TRBJ1-6, is GAGVSQSPSNKVTEKGKDVELRCDPISGHTALYWYRQSLGQGLEFLIYFQGNSAPDKSGLPSDRFSAERTGGSVSTLTIQRTQQEDSAVYLCASSNSRGGGGSYNSPLHFGNGTRLTVT.

The V and J genes are TRBV4-3 and TRBJ1-1; no firm D call. Germline loops: CDR1 LGHNA, CDR2 YSLEER. V shed 1 base and J shed 2 bases, with 8 bases lying between them. This CDR3 has 14 amino acids. The CDR3 coding sequence is TGCGCCAGCAGCCAAGGCGTGGCAAACACTGAAGCTTTCTTT. Its protein product is CASSQGVANTEAFF.

The chain is built from TRBV7-8 and TRBJ1-2; D is perhaps TRBD1 (5 bases). This CDR3 contains 13 residues. Per the germline V gene, CDR1 is SGHVS and CDR2 is FQNEAQ. V lost 5 bases, J lost 12 bases, and 19 bases lay in between. CDR3 protein: CASSAGTAWAHTF. Here the CDR3 DNA reads TGTGCCAGCAGCGCCGGGACGGCCTGGGCCCACACCTTC.

J is TRBJ2-4 and V is TRBV2, with 12 nucleotides matching TRBD2. Germline V gene data show CDR1 as SNHLY and CDR2 as FYNNEI. This CDR3 contains 15 residues. J lost 1 base, V lost 9 bases, and 4 bases had no gene match. The CDR3 loop is CARRLAGEAKNIQYF. The DNA of the CDR3 is TGTGCCAGGCGACTAGCGGGAGAGGCCAAAAACATTCAGTACTTC.

This clonotype has a handful of counts. V gene TRBV20-1 combines with J gene TRBJ2-2; D unresolved. This CDR3 is 12 amino acids long. The germline V gene has CDR1 DFQATT and CDR2 SNEGSKA (reference sequence). The germline V and J ends were trimmed by 4 bases and 5 bases, with 8 bases remaining between them. Here the CDR3 reads CSANHWTGELFF. In nucleotides, the CDR3 is TGCAGTGCTAATCACTGGACCGGGGAGCTGTTTTTT.

Many counts were recorded for this clonotype. V usage is TRBV11-2 and J usage is TRBJ1-1; D may be TRBD1 (5 bases). The germline V gene encodes CDR1 SGHAT and CDR2 FQNNGV. The V end was cut by 6 bases, the J end by 0 bases, with 14 bases between. The CDR3 length is 15 residues. This chain's CDR3 is CASRTPDSLNTEAFF. The CDR3 DNA is TGTGCCAGCAGAACCCCCGACAGCCTGAACACTGAAGCTTTCTTT.

A remark on this clonotype: A much larger clone is a single base away; this may be a read error. The chain links TRBV9 to TRBJ2-1; D may match TRBD1 or TRBD2 (5 bases each). The CDR3 consists of 13 residues. Germline-derived CDR1 and CDR2 are SGDLS and YYNGEE. The ends were cut back, 5 bases at V and 7 bases at J, with 13 bases in the middle. CDR3 nucleotides: TGTGCCAGCAGTTTATCCGGGGCGAATGAGCAGTTCTTC. This sequence encodes CASSLSGANEQFF. The full variable domain, completed using reference TRBV9 and TRBJ2-1, is DSGVTQTPKHLITATGQRVTLRCSPRSGDLSVYWYQQSLDQGLQFLIQYYNGEERAKGNILERFSAQQFPDLHSELNLSSLELGDSALYFCASSLSGANEQFFGPGTRLTVL.

The chain joins TRBV7-3 to TRBJ1-1; D not resolved. This CDR3 has 14 residues. Trimming took 5 bases from V and 1 from J, leaving 11 bases between them. CDR1 and CDR2 from the germline V gene are SGHTA and FQGTGA. The CDR3 bases are TGTGCCAGCAGCGCCACCGCGCAGAACACTGAAGCTTTCTTT. Residues: CASSATAQNTEAFF.

The chain employs TRBV15 and TRBJ1-6, with D tentatively TRBD1 (6 bases). Germline V lookup: CDR1 LNHNV, CDR2 YYDKDF (reference sequence). The CDR3 consists of 15 residues. Trimming took 0 bases from V and 9 from J, leaving 12 bases between them. CDR3 sequence (DNA): TGTGCCACCAGCAGAGAGGCAGGGGCTAGTTCACCCCTCCACTTT. Its protein product is CATSREAGASSPLHF. Variable domain in full (rest from reference TRBV15 and TRBJ1-6): DAMVIQNPRYQVTQFGKPVTLSCSQTLNHNVMYWYQQKSSQAPKLLFHYYDKDFNNEADTPDNFQSRRPNTSFCFLDIRSPGLGDTAMYLCATSREAGASSPLHFGNGTRLTVT.

This clonotype has ten or more counts. The rearrangement uses TRBV2 and TRBJ1-6; D gene ambiguous. Trimming shortened V by 5 bases and J by 3 bases, and 23 bases separated the two germline ends. CDR1 is SNHLY, CDR2 FYNNEI, per germline. The CDR3 extends over 19 amino acids. DNA of the CDR3: TGTGCCAGCAGTCGCTTTAGGGAGGGAAGCGCCTTCTATAATTCACCCCTCCACTTT. Encoded protein: CASSRFREGSAFYNSPLHF.

The gene calls are TRBV7-9 and TRBJ1-2; weak D call: TRBD1 (6 bases). V lost 3 bases and J 7 bases, leaving 12 bases between the germline ends. CDR3 length: 13 residues. Germline assignment: CDR1 SEHNR and CDR2 FQNEAQ (reference sequence). CDR3 DNA sequence: TGTGCCAGCAGCTTGGGGGCCCTCGGTGGCTACACCTTC. Amino acid sequence: CASSLGALGGYTF.

In its sample, this clonotype was seen many times. The chain carries TRBV4-1 and TRBJ1-2; no clear D. This CDR3 comprises 17 residues. V was pared by 1 base and J by 4 bases, with 19 bases between. The germline gives CDR1 MGHRA, CDR2 YSYEKL. The CDR3 bases are TGCGCCAGCAGCCAAGCCTTAAGCCCCGACAAGCGCTATGGCTACACCTTC. It specifies CASSQALSPDKRYGYTF.

The V gene is TRBV7-2, the J gene TRBJ1-4; TRBD1 matches 8 bases. The CDR3 runs 14 residues. Germline V gene lookup returns CDR1 SGHTA and CDR2 FQGNSA. After removal of 5 bases from V and 7 bases from J, the junction contained 6 bases not matched to a gene. CDR3 coding DNA: TGTGCCAGCAGCGAAAGGACAGGGAGTGAAAAACTGTTTTTT. As protein: CASSERTGSEKLFF.

This chain uses TRBV29-1 with TRBJ2-7; D call uncertain. V lost 1 base and J 0 bases, leaving 7 bases between the germline ends. The germline gives CDR1 SQVTM, CDR2 ANQGSEA. CDR3 length equals 13 residues. The DNA for the CDR3 is TGCAGCGTTGAAGGGGGATTCTCCTACGAGCAGTACTTC. It codes for CSVEGGFSYEQYF.